This T cell receptor (beta chain) was observed in a study of blood T cell repertoires in COVID-19. Study overall: Sites in the United States, Italy and Spain provided acute and convalescent COVID-19 samples.

CDR3 size: 14 residues. V lost 10 bases to trimming and J lost 4 bases; unmatched junction nucleotides: 10. Looked up from germline, CDR1 is MNHEY and CDR2 is SVGAGI. In the original workflow: It was from reference gene primer amplification that nucleated cell counts were estimated. Measured with immunoSEQ multiplex PCR; TCRdb has only the in-frame clones, and not every one. The DNA gave D and trimming, while V, J and clone size come from that table. The repertoire holds hundreds of thousands of clones, over 80% seen once, with roughly 1.2% in the top ten. Sequenced: peripheral blood. The chain links TRBV6-5 to TRBJ1-5, with TRBD1 matching 7 bases. This TCR derives from a woman in her twenties or thirties with COVID-19, enrolled during active disease. The CDR3 coding sequence is TGTGCCACCACCCGGCGGGGACAGAATCAGCCCCAGCATTTT. The encoded protein is CATTRRGQNQPQHF.